A single TCR beta chain is shown here with its context. Its antigen is still unknown. The CDR3 is 14 residues long. Germline CDR1 is KGHSH and CDR2 is LQKENI. UMIs were attached via template switching, each with a 6-nucleotide sample barcode. TCRdb reprocessed the 5' RACE reads and reports one entry per CDR3 protein, with no DNA. Reported are roughly 160,000 distinct CDR3 sequences; the ten largest clones contain 2.4%. This entry belongs to a study of monozygotic twins with inflammatory bowel disease. General observations from the study: Comparison of concordant versus discordant twins revealed no difference in repertoire similarity, possibly due to limited power. The analysis yielded no support for one strong signal or clonotype associated with IBD.

This chain joins TRBV18 and TRBJ2-5; TCRdb returns TRBD2, unconfirmable since there is no DNA. The TCR was taken from a human donor with ulcerative colitis or Crohn's disease, or a healthy co-twin of an affected twin (not recorded which). The sample was blood. The CDR3 sequence: CASSRSSGIETQYF.